This passage covers 18 T cell receptor beta chains from one sample sequenced in a study of shared clonotypes between healthy human individuals. Repertoires were generated with immunoSEQ multiplex PCR, while TCRdb's copy carries only in-frame clones and drops some. Of some 500,000 clones in the sample, roughly 95% were seen once. Sample: naive CD4+ T cells sorted from blood. Stated subset: CD45RA+ positively selected. Source of these receptors: a woman in her 30s in good health.

This clone came up once. The rearrangement uses TRBV7-2 and TRBJ2-2; the D gene is possibly TRBD1 (6 bases). This CDR3 contains 15 residues. Germline CDR1 SGHTA, CDR2 FQGNSA. V lost 5 bases, J lost 5 bases, and 15 bases lay in between. CDR3 nucleotides: TGTGCCAGCAGCATGGGACCAGGGGATACCGGGGAGCTGTTTTTT. Translating it yields CASSMGPGDTGELFF.

This chain uses TRBV28 with TRBJ2-7; TRBD2 agrees at 10 bases. V was clipped by 5 bases and J by 3 bases; unmatched bases: 1. This CDR3 is 13 amino acids long. The germline CDR1 and CDR2 sequences are MDHEN and SYDVKM. This chain's CDR3 is CASSRTSGYEQYF. DNA of the CDR3: TGTGCCAGCAGTCGGACTAGCGGCTACGAGCAGTACTTC.

The chain has TRBV28 and TRBJ2-1; D gene ambiguous. This CDR3 contains 14 residues. V gave up 2 bases and J gave up 5 bases, with 10 bases separating them. Germline V CDR1 and CDR2: MDHEN, SYDVKM. CDR3 nucleotides: TGTGCCAGCAGTTTAATTAGCTTGGACAATGAGCAGTTCTTC. Translating gives CASSLISLDNEQFF.

The gene calls are TRBV4-1 and TRBJ2-5; 7 nucleotides match TRBD2. The DNA end is a closer match to TRBJ2-7, so the J assignment may be wrong. The CDR3 runs 14 residues. Germline V gene data show CDR1 as MGHRA and CDR2 as YSYEKL. The CDR3 loop is CASSQRQRDYEQYF. DNA for the CDR3: TGCGCCAGCAGCCAGCGACAGCGGGACTACGAGCAGTACTTC.

V usage is TRBV28 and J usage is TRBJ2-7; D remains ambiguous. Germline V gene data show CDR1 as MDHEN and CDR2 as SYDVKM. CDR3 size: 12 residues. Trimming left V 4 bases short and J 0 bases short, with 4 bases between. CDR3 sequence: CASSSLSYEQYF. The CDR3 region has the DNA TGTGCCAGCAGTTCTCTCTCCTACGAGCAGTACTTC.

The chain is built from TRBV4-1 and TRBJ2-2, with TRBD2 as a possible D gene (6 bases). The germline V gene has CDR1 MGHRA and CDR2 YSYEKL. The CDR3 runs 16 residues. Trimming removed 2 bases at V and 7 bases at J, with 17 bases between. CDR3 sequence (DNA): TGCGCCAGCAGCCAATTGGGACGGGAGCGTTACGGGGAGCTGTTTTTT. Its translation: CASSQLGRERYGELFF.

A note on this clone: At the DNA level, this CDR3 is encoded by other sequences in the same sample as well. This chain links TRBV5-1 with TRBJ2-7; TRBD2 might be the D (6 bases). Germline values: CDR1 SGHRS, CDR2 YFSETQ. CDR3 length: 14 amino acids. With 0 bases removed from V and 1 base from J, the gap between germline ends came to 8 bases. The DNA of the CDR3 is TGCGCCAGCAGCTTGGCCGGGAGTTCCTACGAGCAGTACTTC. This codes for CASSLAGSSYEQYF. The full variable domain, its missing parts supplied by reference TRBV5-1 and TRBJ2-7, is KAGVTQTPRYLIKTRGQQVTLSCSPISGHRSVSWYQQTPGQGLQFLFEYFSETQRNKGNFPGRFSGRQFSNSRSEMNVSTLELGDSALYLCASSLAGSSYEQYFGPGTRLTVT.

The rearrangement links TRBV4-2 to TRBJ2-3; no clear D gene. The germline V and J ends were trimmed by 4 bases and 3 bases, with 11 bases remaining between them. CDR1 and CDR2 (germline): LGHNA, YNFKEQ. CDR3 length: 14 amino acids. The CDR3 DNA sequence: TGTGCCAGCAGCCTGAAAGCCCCAACAGATACGCAGTATTTT. It is translated as CASSLKAPTDTQYF.

The chain links TRBV5-1 to TRBJ2-4; TRBD2 agrees at 16 bases. After removal of 4 bases from V and 5 bases from J, the junction contained 3 bases not matched to a gene. The germline CDR1 and CDR2 sequences are SGHRS and YFSETQ. The CDR3 has 16 amino acids. Here the CDR3 DNA reads TGCGCCAGCAGCAAGGGACTAGCGGGAGGGGAAAACATTCAGTACTTC. Amino acid sequence: CASSKGLAGGENIQYF.

A single count supports this clone. The chain uses TRBV18 and TRBJ2-5; unclear D gene. The CDR3 totals 13 residues. With 8 bases removed from V and 1 base from J, the gap between germline ends came to 11 bases. In germline, CDR1 is KGHSH, CDR2 LQKENI. CDR3 DNA: TGTGCCAGCCGACCGAATACCCAAGAGACCCAGTACTTC. Its translation: CASRPNTQETQYF.

The chain couples TRBV6-5 to TRBJ2-7, with 9 bases lining up with TRBD1. The ends lost 6 bases at V and 7 bases at J; junction bases unmatched: 10. The CDR3 is 14 residues long. Germline CDR1 and CDR2: MNHEY and SVGAGI. The CDR3 is CASSQDRGIKEQYF. The CDR3 coding sequence is TGTGCCAGCAGCCAAGACAGGGGGATAAAGGAGCAGTACTTC.

The chain employs TRBV10-3 and TRBJ2-2; 9 positions agree with TRBD2. V was clipped by 10 bases and J by 6 bases; unmatched bases: 6. The germline V gene has CDR1 ENHRY and CDR2 SYGVKD. The CDR3 runs 13 residues. This CDR3 is CASRSGSAGELFF. In DNA, the CDR3 is TGTGCCAGCCGTAGCGGGAGTGCCGGGGAGCTGTTTTTT.

The gene calls are TRBV11-2 and TRBJ2-7; D could derive from TRBD1 or TRBD2 (6 bases each). CDR1 is SGHAT, CDR2 FQNNGV, per germline. The V gene lost 1 base and the J gene lost 2 bases, with 15 bases spanning the gap. The CDR3 contains 16 residues. The CDR3 DNA sequence: TGTGCCAGCAGCTTAGTAGCGGACAGTGTTGCCTACGAGCAGTACTTC. It translates to CASSLVADSVAYEQYF.

The chain has TRBV15 and TRBJ1-4; 7 bases line up with TRBD1. Germline CDR1 and CDR2: LNHNV and YYDKDF (reference sequence). Germline trimming cut 4 bases from V and 6 bases from J; bases unmatched to any gene: 11. The CDR3 sequence is 16 residues long. CDR3 in amino acids: CATSNPDRSVYEKLFF. The CDR3 DNA reads TGTGCCACCAGCAACCCGGACAGGAGCGTGTATGAAAAACTGTTTTTT. Looking up the rest from reference TRBV15 and TRBJ1-4 gives the full variable domain: DAMVIQNPRYQVTQFGKPVTLSCSQTLNHNVMYWYQQKSSQAPKLLFHYYDKDFNNEADTPDNFQSRRPNTSFCFLDIRSPGLGDTAMYLCATSNPDRSVYEKLFFGSGTQLSVL.

This clone was observed once. The chain employs TRBV2 and TRBJ2-5; 8 nucleotides match TRBD1. Germline loops: CDR1 SNHLY, CDR2 FYNNEI. The length of the CDR3 is 15 residues. J lost 3 bases, V lost 4 bases, and 7 bases had no gene match. The CDR3 DNA sequence: TGTGCCAGCAGTGCCTCCAGGGGGCTAAAAGAGACCCAGTACTTC. It codes for CASSASRGLKETQYF.

This chain connects TRBV5-4 to TRBJ2-2, with D perhaps assigned TRBD1 or TRBD2 (6 bases each). V lost 1 base and J 7 bases, leaving 14 bases between the germline ends. CDR1 SGHNT and CDR2 YYREEE come from the germline V gene (reference sequence). The CDR3 runs to 15 residues. The chain's CDR3 is CASSLFAQGGGELFF. The CDR3 coding sequence is TGTGCCAGCAGCTTGTTCGCACAGGGAGGCGGGGAGCTGTTTTTT.

This clone was recorded only once. V and J are TRBV7-9 and TRBJ2-5; D call uncertain. Between the trimmed V and J ends, which lost 1 base and 5 bases, there was a span of 11 bases. This CDR3 contains 14 residues. Germline V gives CDR1 SEHNR, CDR2 FQNEAQ (reference sequence). For the CDR3, the DNA is TGTGCCAGCAGCTTAGTGGAGCCCTGGGAGACCCAGTACTTC. It encodes CASSLVEPWETQYF. Variable domain in full (rest from reference TRBV7-9 and TRBJ2-5): DTGVSQNPRHKITKRGQNVTFRCDPISEHNRLYWYRQTLGQGPEFLTYFQNEAQLEKSRLLSDRFSAERPKGSFSTLEIQRTEQGDSAMYLCASSLVEPWETQYFGPGTRLLVL.

The rearrangement joins TRBV7-2 to TRBJ1-4; possible D gene TRBD1, 5 bases. The CDR3 covers 15 residues. Trimming pared 5 bases from V and 7 bases from J, leaving 17 bases between. Germline V CDR1 and CDR2: SGHTA, FQGNSA. CDR3 loop: CASSPPPGTGEKLFF. CDR3 DNA sequence: TGTGCCAGCAGCCCCCCCCCAGGGACGGGTGAAAAACTGTTTTTT.